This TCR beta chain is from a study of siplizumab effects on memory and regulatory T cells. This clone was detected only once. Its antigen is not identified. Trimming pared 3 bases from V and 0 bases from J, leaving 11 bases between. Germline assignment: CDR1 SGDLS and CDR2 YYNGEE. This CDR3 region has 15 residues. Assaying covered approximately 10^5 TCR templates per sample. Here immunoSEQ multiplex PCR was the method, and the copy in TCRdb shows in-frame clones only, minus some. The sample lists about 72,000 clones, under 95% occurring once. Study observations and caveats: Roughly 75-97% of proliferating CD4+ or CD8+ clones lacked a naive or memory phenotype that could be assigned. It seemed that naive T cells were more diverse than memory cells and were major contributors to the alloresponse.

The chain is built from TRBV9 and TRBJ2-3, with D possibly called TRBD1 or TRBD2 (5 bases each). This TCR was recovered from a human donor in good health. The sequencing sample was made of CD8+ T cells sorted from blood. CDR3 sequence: CASSAGTVSTDTQYF. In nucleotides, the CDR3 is TGTGCCAGCAGCGCTGGGACGGTTAGCACAGATACGCAGTATTTT.